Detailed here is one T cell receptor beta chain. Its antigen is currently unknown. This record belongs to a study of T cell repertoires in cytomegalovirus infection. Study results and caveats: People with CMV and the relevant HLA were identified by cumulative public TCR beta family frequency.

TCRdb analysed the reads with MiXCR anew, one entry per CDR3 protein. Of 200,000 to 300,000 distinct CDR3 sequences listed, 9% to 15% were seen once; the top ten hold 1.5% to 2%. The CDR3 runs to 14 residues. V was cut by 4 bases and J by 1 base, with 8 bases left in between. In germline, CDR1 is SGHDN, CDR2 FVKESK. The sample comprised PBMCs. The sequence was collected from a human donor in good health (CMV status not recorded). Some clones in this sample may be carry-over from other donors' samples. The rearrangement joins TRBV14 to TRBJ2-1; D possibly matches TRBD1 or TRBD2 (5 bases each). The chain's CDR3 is CASSPWGSYNEQFF. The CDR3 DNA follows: TGTGCCAGCAGCCCCTGGGGGTCCTACAATGAGCAGTTCTTC.